This T cell receptor (beta chain) was identified in a study of cytomegalovirus exposure and HLA in healthy donors. V lost 1 base, J lost 2 bases, and 9 bases lay in between. Germline CDR1 SGHAT, CDR2 FQNNGV. This CDR3 comprises 14 residues. PCR involved 60 Vbeta and 13 Jbeta primers. Measured with immunoSEQ multiplex PCR; TCRdb has only the in-frame clones, and not every one. The sample has about 150,000 clones; less than 80% are singletons. This clone was seen once. The sequence came from a man aged 30 to 39 in good health and CMV-seronegative. The specimen was PBMCs. This sequence joins TRBV11-2 and TRBJ2-7; tentative D call: TRBD2 (6 bases). The CDR3 reads CASSLAREAYEQYF. The CDR3 DNA follows: TGTGCCAGCAGCTTAGCCAGGGAGGCCTACGAGCAGTACTTC. The whole variable domain, remainder taken from reference TRBV11-2 and TRBJ2-7, is EAGVAQSPRYKIIEKRQSVAFWCNPISGHATLYWYQQILGQGPKLLIQFQNNGVVDDSQLPKDRFSAERLKGVDSTLKIQPAKLEDSAVYLCASSLAREAYEQYFGPGTRLTVT.